This entry describes one TCR beta chain. Antigen specificity is unknown. These data belong to a study of T cells after yellow fever vaccination. Study information: Any fraction with a low cell number was prepared using SMART-Seq v4 Ultra Low Input.

Generation of TCR cDNA used 5'RACE template switching (which added a universal primer site and UMIs). In TCRdb, the 5' RACE reads were re-called with MiXCR into one record per CDR3 protein. The table has 300,000 to 350,000 distinct CDR3 sequences, roughly 8.3% seen once. The CDR3 runs to 13 residues. The ends were cut back, 9 bases at V and 7 bases at J, with 15 bases in the middle. Germline V CDR1 and CDR2: LNHNV, YYDKDF (reference sequence). Study observations and caveats: Relatively few clonotypes were ones that appeared in both CD4 and CD8 compartments. Post-booster repertoires contained most primary-vaccination clones again (about 95% CD4, over 70% CD8).

The source of this sequence is a man aged 18 to 30 who received the YFV17D yellow fever vaccine. This chain connects TRBV15 to TRBJ2-2; D possibly corresponds to TRBD1 (5 bases). The sample in question was PBMCs, obtained 45 days after the first yellow fever vaccination. DNA for the CDR3: TGTGCCACGAGAAGGGGAAGCCGCGGGGAGCTGTTTTTT. Encoded protein: CATRRGSRGELFF.